The rows below give T cell receptor beta chains drawn from one sample of a study of identical twins. TCRdb re-called the 5' RACE reads with MiXCR, one entry per CDR3 protein. The sample holds about 720,000 distinct CDR3 sequences, around a sixth seen once. The same sample was also studied in work on T cells expressing NK-cell markers.

Input material: PBMCs. The receptor set was obtained from a woman between 18 and 29 years old in good health. The CDR3 runs from the conserved cysteine through the conserved F or W. A D gene is named only where the DNA matches it firmly. Clone size is given for some rows only: seen once, a few or many times, or a class if the clone is expanded.

J gene,V gene,clone size,D gene,CDR3 length,CDR3 DNA,CDR3 protein
TRBJ2-7,TRBV10-3,many,.,14,TGTGCCATCAAGGCTCTGGGTTCCTACTACGAGCAGTACTTC,CAIKALGSYYEQYF
TRBJ2-2,TRBV18,.,.,13,TGTGCCAGCTCACCGGTGGGTGACGGGGAGCTGTTTTTT,CASSPVGDGELFF
TRBJ1-5,TRBV4-1,.,.,15,TGCGCCAGCAGCCAGGGTATGGGACGTGGGGCGCCCCAGCATTTT,CASSQGMGRGAPQHF
TRBJ1-4,TRBV12-3/TRBV12-4,few,.,14,TGTGCCAGCAGCCTCCGGTGGGGTAATGAAAAACTGTTTTTT,CASSLRWGNEKLFF
TRBJ2-3,TRBV20-1,few,TRBD2,13,TGCAGTGCCGTGTGGCGGGAGCCAGATACGCAGTATTTT,CSAVWREPDTQYF
TRBJ2-1,TRBV25-1,.,.,16,TGTGCCAGCAGTGAAGGGTTGGGGAGACCCTACAATGAGCAGTTCTTC,CASSEGLGRPYNEQFF
TRBJ2-1,TRBV5-6,.,.,15,TGTGCCAGCAGCTTGTTGGACAGATCCTACAATGAGCAGTTCTTC,CASSLLDRSYNEQFF
TRBJ2-1,TRBV6-1,.,.,15,TGTGCCAGCAGGTCCCCTTCCCGCTCCTACAATGAGCAGTTCTTC,CASRSPSRSYNEQFF
TRBJ2-1,TRBV4-3,many,TRBD2,16,TGCGCCAGCAGCCAGAGGACTAGCGGAGCCAGCAATGAGCAGTTCTTC,CASSQRTSGASNEQFF
TRBJ2-5,TRBV7-2,many,.,13,TGTGCCAGCAGCTTAAGAATGCAAGAGACCCAGTACTTC,CASSLRMQETQYF
TRBJ2-1,TRBV9,.,.,13,TGTGCCAGCAGCGTAGATCCCAGGAATGAGCAGTTCTTC,CASSVDPRNEQFF
TRBJ2-1,TRBV7-2,few,TRBD2,16,TGTGCCAGCAGCTTATCCGGGACTAGCCGGTACAATGAGCAGTTCTTC,CASSLSGTSRYNEQFF
TRBJ2-1,TRBV7-8,many,.,14,TGTGCCAGCAGCTTCCAGGGTCCCCACAATGAGCAGTTCTTC,CASSFQGPHNEQFF
TRBJ2-7,TRBV20-1,.,TRBD1,14,TGCAGTGCCCATCGACAGGGAGTAACCTACGAGCAGTACTTC,CSAHRQGVTYEQYF
TRBJ1-1,TRBV20-1,few,.,12,TGCAGTGCTAGGCGGAATTTCACTGAAGCTTTCTTT,CSARRNFTEAFF
TRBJ2-7,TRBV11-2,.,TRBD2,17,TGTGCCAGCAGCTTAGGTCTGGGGACTAGCGGGGTCTACGAGCAGTACTTC,CASSLGLGTSGVYEQYF
TRBJ2-3,TRBV5-1,.,TRBD2,19,TGCGCCAGCAGCTTAGCGACTAGCGGGGGGTTATTAAGCACAGATACGCAGTATTTT,CASSLATSGGLLSTDTQYF
TRBJ2-1,TRBV5-1,.,.,16,TGCGCCAGCAGCTTGGCCAGCGGGCAATACTACAATGAGCAGTTCTTC,CASSLASGQYYNEQFF
TRBJ2-5,TRBV5-1,.,TRBD1,14,TGCGCCAGCAGCTTGTTAGGGGGCGAAGAGACCCAGTACTTC,CASSLLGGEETQYF
TRBJ2-2,TRBV10-3,.,.,14,TGTGCCAGCGGGGGACATTCGAACACCGGGGAGCTGTTTTTT,CASGGHSNTGELFF
TRBJ2-1,TRBV30,.,.,13,TGTGCCTGGAGTGGGAGCGTGGACGGTGAGCAGTTCTTC,CAWSGSVDGEQFF
TRBJ2-5,TRBV4-1,.,.,16,TGCGCCAGCAGCAGACACCTACAGGGTTACGGAGAGACCCAGTACTTC,CASSRHLQGYGETQYF
TRBJ2-7,TRBV6-1,.,.,14,TGTGCCAGCAGTGAATCCGGGGGCCTTTACGAGCAGTACTTC,CASSESGGLYEQYF
TRBJ2-3,TRBV12-3/TRBV12-4,few,TRBD2,16,TGTGCCAGCAGTTTGCTAGCGGGGGGGATAACAGATACGCAGTATTTT,CASSLLAGGITDTQYF
TRBJ2-3,TRBV7-2,many,.,12,TGTGCCAGCAGCTCCCCGAGAGCTACGCAGTATTTT,CASSSPRATQYF
TRBJ1-4,TRBV5-1,many,.,15,TGCGCCAGCAGCGGAGGACAGAGATCGTATGAAAAACTGTTTTTT,CASSGGQRSYEKLFF
TRBJ2-1,TRBV6-2/TRBV6-3,few,.,15,TGTGCCAGCAGTTACAGCCCAGGGACCTACAATGAGCAGTTCTTC,CASSYSPGTYNEQFF
TRBJ2-1,TRBV29-1,few,.,12,TGCAGCGTTTCGACGGACTTAGGGGAGCAGTTCTTC,CSVSTDLGEQFF
TRBJ2-1,TRBV9,few,.,15,TGTGCCAGCAGCGTAGGGGAGAGCTCCTACAATGAGCAGTTCTTC,CASSVGESSYNEQFF
TRBJ1-5,TRBV6-1,few,.,13,TGTGCCAGCAGTGATCGGGCTAATCAGCCCCAGCATTTT,CASSDRANQPQHF
TRBJ2-7,TRBV3-1,.,.,15,TGTGCCAGCAGCCTCTCTGTGATAGGGACCTACGAGCAGTACTTC,CASSLSVIGTYEQYF
TRBJ2-1,TRBV20-1,.,TRBD1,15,TGCAGTGCTAGAGATCAACAGGGGGCTTACAATGAGCAGTTCTTC,CSARDQQGAYNEQFF
TRBJ1-1,TRBV4-1,few,.,13,TGCGCCAGTAAAAGCAGGGAGAACACTGAAGCTTTCTTT,CASKSRENTEAFF
TRBJ1-6,TRBV7-6,few,.,14,TGTGCCAGCAGCTGGCTTGGGGGAACTTCACCCCTCCACTTT,CASSWLGGTSPLHF
TRBJ2-7,TRBV4-3,many,.,12,TGCGCCAGCAGCCAAGATGGGAACGAGCAGTACTTC,CASSQDGNEQYF
TRBJ1-2,TRBV20-1,few,.,14,TGCAGTGCTAGTTCCAGGGGCACCATCTATGGCTACACCTTC,CSASSRGTIYGYTF
TRBJ2-5,TRBV11-2,.,.,15,TGTGCCAGCAGCCGATCAAAGGAAAGCGTCTGGACCCAGTACTTC,CASSRSKESVWTQYF
TRBJ2-3,TRBV20-1,few,.,14,TGCAGTGCTAGCTGGGGGAGTAGCACAGATACGCAGTATTTT,CSASWGSSTDTQYF
TRBJ2-7,TRBV5-1,.,TRBD1,13,TGCGCCAGCGGACAGGGGGGGAGGTACGAGCAGTACTTC,CASGQGGRYEQYF
TRBJ2-2,TRBV7-2,.,.,15,TGTGCCAGCAGCCTCGGGCGGGGATCAGCCGGGGAGCTGTTTTTT,CASSLGRGSAGELFF
TRBJ2-6,TRBV7-8,few,.,14,TGTGCCTCAGGGCGGGCATCTGGGGCCAACGTCCTGACTTTC,CASGRASGANVLTF